The following is a T cell receptor beta chain sequence with its context. Its antigen is unknown. Nothing much larger sits one base from this clone, and base qualities are not available. This sample stems from a study of blood T cell repertoires in COVID-19 (dated by TCRdb to about 2020). Background on the whole study: Collaborator samples came from the United States, Italy and Spain and covered acute and convalescent phases of COVID-19. Sample metadata almost always included a de-identified subject ID, COVID-19 status, age in years and sex. Samples were obtained from the ongoing ImmuneRACE study (first 160 participants) and from over 1,000 subjects provided by 6 global collaborators. Subjects who had been exposed to COVID-19, were actively infected with it, or had recovered from it provided the deeply sampled blood TCRbeta repertoires that made up the dataset. Where available, HLA class I and class II types were obtained from metadata supplied by the sample provider rather than from assay-based typing. The repertoires were made available in a free public database intended to serve as a resource for research on the immune response to SARS-CoV-2. The prospective study material was composed of cDNA or gDNA derived from T cells, B-cell-depleted T cells, or PBMCs. Here is what the overall study found, with its caveats: Clinical and demographic metadata were provided uncurated, with the amount varying by source and participant.

From the cysteine through the phenylalanine, the CDR3 covers 13 amino acids. Left in the record is the CDR3 DNA by itself, 39 bases read in frame from the first base. Between the V and J ends, shortened by 6 bases and 1 base respectively, the junction contains 9 bases. The immunoSEQ Assay, a bias-controlled multiplex PCR, was used to amplify TCRbeta CDR3 regions from genomic DNA. Per the source publication's procedure: Within the assay, amplification of reference gene primers was used to estimate how many nucleated cells each sample contained. Sequence reads were collapsed and filtered to measure the absolute abundance of every unique TCRbeta CDR3 rearrangement. Productive Simpson clonality was computed per sample as the square root of Simpson's diversity index over productive rearrangements. Held by TCRdb, this immuneACCESS table contains in-frame sequences only and omits some clones. Under half of the omission traces to an unresolved V gene where checked; the cause of the rest is unknown. Clone size and the V and J calls come from that table; the DNA yielded D and trimming. The sample table shows some 170,000 clones, and roughly 85% are seen once. The top ten clones comprise roughly 7.7% of the sample.

The collaborating institutions used their own protocols to collect whole blood in K2EDTA tubes. Collaborator samples were shipped for TCRbeta analysis as frozen whole blood, isolated PBMCs, or DNA extracted from either sample type. The origin of this receptor is a woman in her fifties or sixties with acute or convalescent COVID-19. The rearranged chain carries TRBV12-3 or TRBV12-4 and TRBJ1-1; a weak D assignment points to TRBD1 (5 bases agree). The material sequenced was peripheral blood. The DNA reads TGTGCCAGCAGATATGACAGGAACACTGAAGCTTTCTTT. It codes for CASRYDRNTEAFF.